The sequence of this T cell receptor (beta chain) was determined in a study of CD8 T cells in Susac syndrome. Study results and limitations: The CD4+ T cell repertoires in Susac syndrome did not show any clonal expansion.

TCR beta was sequenced from blood CD8+ and CD4+ T cells. Negative isolation was used for CD8+ and CD4+ T cells, and FACS enrichment was applied to TEMRA cells. The CDR3 totals 12 residues. In germline, CDR1 is MDHEN, CDR2 SYDVKM. Trimming shortened V by 7 bases and J by 3 bases, and 9 bases separated the two germline ends. After extraction with the RNeasy kit, roughly 0.45 to 1 ug of the RNA was reverse transcribed using random hexamers. An immunoSEQ multiplex PCR amplified TCR beta CDR3 over 54 Vbeta and 13 Jbeta. TCRdb processed the immunoSEQ multiplex PCR reads anew with MiXCR; each CDR3 protein has one entry. The sample contains about 190,000 distinct CDR3 sequences, approximately 96% of which appear only once. Concerning this clonotype: What it binds is not known.

The V call is TRBV28, the J call TRBJ2-5; D unresolved. The receptor was isolated from a human donor with Susac syndrome. Sequencing was done on a sample of CD4+ T cells from PBMCs. The CDR3 DNA is TGTGCCAGCAATCAAGTGGAAGAGACCCAGTACTTC. This gives the protein CASNQVEETQYF.